Listed below are T cell receptor beta chains from one sample, sequenced in a study of blood T cell repertoires in COVID-19. Produced via immunoSEQ multiplex PCR; TCRdb's table is partial and in-frame only. The sample contains 450,000 to 500,000 clones, roughly 87% of which appear only once. Sequenced material: PBMCs or T cells enriched from blood (not recorded which). Source of these receptors: a woman between 18 and 29 years old who had recovered from COVID-19. CDR3s include the opening cysteine and the closing phenylalanine or tryptophan. Each record gives: J gene, V gene, D gene, clone size, CDR3 protein, CDR3 DNA. D genes are given only for firm matches. Not all rows give a size; the values are once, few, many and, for expanded clones, a class.

TRBJ1-4,TRBV28,TRBD1,-,CASSSSDGTGNEKLFF,TGTGCCAGCAGTTCTAGCGACGGGACAGGCAATGAAAAACTGTTTTTT
TRBJ1-3,TRBV30,-,-,CAWSGLLNGNTIYF,TGTGCCTGGAGTGGTCTGCTAAACGGAAACACCATATATTTT
TRBJ1-5,TRBV7-2,-,-,CASSHRDLGSNQPQHF,TGTGCCAGCAGCCATCGGGATCTCGGAAGCAATCAGCCCCAGCATTTT
TRBJ2-1,TRBV7-3,TRBD2,-,CASSSRGSGGYDNEQFF,TGTGCCAGCAGCTCCCGTGGGAGCGGGGGGTATGACAATGAGCAGTTCTTC
TRBJ2-1,TRBV6-5,TRBD1,-,CASSYFKTTGIGEQFF,TGTGCCAGCAGTTACTTTAAAACGACAGGGATCGGTGAGCAGTTCTTC
TRBJ2-3,TRBV5-1,-,-,CASSLTATDTQYF,TGCGCCAGCAGCTTGACTGCCACAGATACGCAGTATTTT
TRBJ1-1,TRBV7-3,-,-,CASSLSSYQGSSNTEAFF,TGTGCCAGCAGCTTATCGTCTTATCAGGGGTCAAGTAACACTGAAGCTTTCTTT
TRBJ1-1,TRBV12-5,-,-,CASDLGGNTEAFF,TGTGCTAGTGACCTGGGGGGTAACACTGAAGCTTTCTTT
TRBJ1-2,TRBV19,-,-,CASIPTTGDYGYTF,TGTGCCAGTATTCCTACTACCGGGGACTATGGCTACACCTTC
TRBJ1-5,TRBV30,TRBD1,-,CAFSPIGGGGEPQHF,TGTGCCTTCTCCCCCATCGGAGGGGGCGGAGAGCCCCAGCATTTT
TRBJ1-2,TRBV6-5,TRBD1,few,CASRKTGGAGYGYTF,TGTGCCAGCAGGAAGACAGGGGGCGCGGGGTATGGCTACACCTTC
TRBJ1-1,TRBV5-1,TRBD1,-,CASSLDPTGSYRTEAFF,TGCGCCAGCAGCTTAGACCCGACAGGGTCGTATAGAACTGAAGCTTTCTTT
TRBJ1-6,TRBV19,TRBD1,-,CASSGQGIKDSPLHF,TGTGCCAGTAGCGGACAGGGGATAAAGGATTCACCCCTCCACTTT
TRBJ2-7,TRBV3-1/TRBV3-2,TRBD2,few,CASSYGEGYEQYF,TGTGCCAGCAGTTACGGGGAGGGGTACGAGCAGTACTTC
TRBJ1-1,TRBV18,-,-,CASSPAWDILNTEAFF,TGTGCCAGCTCACCGGCCTGGGACATTTTGAACACTGAAGCTTTCTTT
TRBJ1-5,TRBV3-1/TRBV3-2,-,-,CASSPWTALSNQPQHF,TGTGCCAGCAGCCCCTGGACAGCCCTTAGCAATCAGCCCCAGCATTTT
TRBJ1-1,TRBV5-6,-,-,CASSLGGTLFAFF,TGTGCCAGCAGCTTGGGGGGCACCCTTTTCGCTTTCTTT
TRBJ1-2,TRBV16,-,-,CASSQSRTYDGYTF,TGTGCCAGCAGCCAATCGAGAACGTACGATGGCTACACCTTC
TRBJ2-1,TRBV5-1,TRBD2,-,CASSLAASGGYNEQFF,TGCGCCAGCAGCTTGGCGGCTAGCGGGGGCTACAATGAGCAGTTCTTC
TRBJ1-1,TRBV30,TRBD1,-,CAWGQGNTEAFF,TGTGCCTGGGGACAGGGGAACACTGAAGCTTTCTTT
TRBJ1-1,TRBV12-5,-,-,CASGLSTEGWRTEAFF,TGTGCTAGTGGTTTGAGTACAGAAGGTTGGCGCACTGAAGCTTTCTTT
TRBJ1-1,TRBV5-8,TRBD1,many,CASSFGTDEAFF,TGTGCCAGCAGCTTCGGGACAGATGAAGCTTTCTTT
TRBJ1-1,TRBV12-3/TRBV12-4,-,-,CASIKQGRAFF,TGTGCCAGCATCAAACAGGGAAGGGCTTTCTTT
TRBJ1-1,TRBV6-1,-,-,CASSEARGAQAFF,TGTGCCAGCAGTGAAGCGCGGGGGGCGCAAGCTTTCTTT
TRBJ1-2,TRBV6-5,TRBD1,-,CASSYSQGARGYTF,TGTGCCAGCAGTTACTCGCAGGGGGCGCGCGGCTACACCTTC
TRBJ1-1,TRBV24-1,TRBD1,-,CATSDQRTGIAFF,TGTGCCACCAGTGATCAGAGGACAGGTATTGCTTTCTTT
TRBJ1-1,TRBV28,-,-,CASSSFKTKAFF,TGTGCCAGCAGTTCGTTTAAAACAAAAGCTTTCTTT
TRBJ1-2,TRBV28,TRBD1,few,CASTVGPTGGYGYTF,TGTGCCAGCACCGTAGGGCCAACAGGGGGGTATGGCTACACCTTC